This is a list of T cell receptor beta chains from one sample in a study of response to subunit inactivated influenza vaccine. A single record per CDR3 protein comes from TCRdb applying MiXCR to the RT-PCR reads. The sample records about 570,000 distinct CDR3 sequences, roughly 12% being singletons. A further study also used this sample, focusing on T cells expressing NK-cell markers.

The sample in question was PBMCs from blood, obtained on the day of vaccination. The receptors shown here come from a man aged 45-60 years who received an inactivated influenza vaccine. Each CDR3 is given without its conserved first and last residue.

v_call	cdr3_aa
TRBV28	ASSLDIQPQH
TRBV24-1	ATSDLRTNTGELF
TRBV5-5	ASSRVVPSSYEQY
TRBV6-2/TRBV6-3	ASSPFGPTEAF
TRBV2	ASSAGLASTGELF
TRBV11-1	ASSLSGWAGTGLGEQY
TRBV7-9	ASLGTSGYNEQF
TRBV27	ASKPSDSWETQY
TRBV2	ASTDGDPYNEQF
TRBV6-1	ASSKNWRVWDRSSYEQY
TRBV12-3/TRBV12-4	ASSPTSTEAF
TRBV5-1	ASSLRLADTGELF
TRBV19	ASTGGAEAF
TRBV9	ASSPWVGDTEAF
TRBV5-1	ASRRTGVYEQY
TRBV7-6	ASSLVLRRAHYNEQF
TRBV20-1	SASFQGPYEQY
TRBV20-1	SASGQGISYGYT
TRBV15	ATSRRIQETQY
TRBV20-1	SAREGARGDTEAF
TRBV15	ATSRARLLPDTEAF
TRBV6-2/TRBV6-3	ASSYVAYNEQF
TRBV12-3/TRBV12-4	ASSLDGWGYGNTEAF
TRBV7-9	ASSLQGNGANVLT
TRBV4-1	ASSQPRRRGGLIYTDTQY
TRBV9	ASSVGSREQF
TRBV7-8	ASSVLPGLAGVGEQF
TRBV29-1	SVGTYEQY
TRBV5-8	ASSWDGSGRWNEQF
TRBV27	ASWPGTDGEQY
TRBV10-3	AISESIGYSAYEQY
TRBV2	ASGRTAGGDTQY
TRBV4-2	ASSQDGPSSYEQY
TRBV11-2	ASSSARSQPQH
TRBV2	ASSEQGLDGYT